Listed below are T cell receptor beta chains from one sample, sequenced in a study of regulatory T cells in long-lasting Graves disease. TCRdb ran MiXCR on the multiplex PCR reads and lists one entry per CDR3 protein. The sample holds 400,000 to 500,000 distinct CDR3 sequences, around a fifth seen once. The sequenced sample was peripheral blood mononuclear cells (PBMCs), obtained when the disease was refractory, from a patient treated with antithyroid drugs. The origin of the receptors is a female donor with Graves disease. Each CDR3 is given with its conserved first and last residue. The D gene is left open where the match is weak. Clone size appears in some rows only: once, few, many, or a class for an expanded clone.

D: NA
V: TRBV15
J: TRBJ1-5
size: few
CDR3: CATSAGLWEGDQPQHF
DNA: TGTGCCACCAGCGCTGGCCTTTGGGAGGGTGATCAGCCCCAGCATTTT

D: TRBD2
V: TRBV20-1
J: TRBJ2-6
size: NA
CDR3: CSASLAAGANVLTF
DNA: TGCAGTGCCTCACTAGCGGCTGGGGCCAACGTCCTGACTTTC

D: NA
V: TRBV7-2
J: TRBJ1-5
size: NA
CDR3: CASSPTQSQPQHF
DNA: TGTGCCAGCAGCCCAACTCAGAGTCAGCCCCAGCATTTT

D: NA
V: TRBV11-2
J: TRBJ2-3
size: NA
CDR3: CASSLGDGSESTDTQYF
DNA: TGTGCCAGCAGCTTAGGCGATGGGAGCGAAAGCACAGATACGCAGTATTTT

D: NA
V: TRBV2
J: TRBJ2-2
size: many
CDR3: CASSEATGELFF
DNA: TGTGCCAGCAGTGAGGCGACCGGGGAGCTGTTTTTT

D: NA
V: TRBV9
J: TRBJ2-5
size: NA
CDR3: CASSSPPLETQYF
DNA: TGTGCCAGCAGCTCTCCTCCCTTGGAGACCCAGTACTTC

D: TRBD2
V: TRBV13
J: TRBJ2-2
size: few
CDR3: CASSLLAGVTGELFF
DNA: TGTGCCAGCAGCTTACTAGCGGGAGTGACCGGGGAGCTGTTTTTT

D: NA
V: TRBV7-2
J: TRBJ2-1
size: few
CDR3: CASSLDGSGNYNEQFF
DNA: TGTGCCAGCAGCTTAGATGGTAGCGGAAACTACAATGAGCAGTTCTTC

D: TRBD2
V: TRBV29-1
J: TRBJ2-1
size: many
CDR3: CSVEDPRTSGNNEQFF
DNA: TGCAGCGTTGAAGATCCCCGGACTAGCGGAAACAATGAGCAGTTCTTC

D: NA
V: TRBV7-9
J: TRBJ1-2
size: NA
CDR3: CASSIDRSGYTF
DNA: TGTGCCAGCAGCATCGACAGGAGTGGCTACACCTTC

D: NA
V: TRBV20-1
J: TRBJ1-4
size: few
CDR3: CSARDPRLGRGYNEKLFF
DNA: TGCAGTGCTAGAGATCCCCGCCTAGGGCGGGGCTATAATGAAAAACTGTTTTTT

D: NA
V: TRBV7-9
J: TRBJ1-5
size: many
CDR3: CASSLYGGDQPQHF
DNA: TGTGCCAGCAGCTTATACGGGGGGGATCAGCCCCAGCATTTT

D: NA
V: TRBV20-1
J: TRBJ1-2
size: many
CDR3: CSASRTGRGEGYTF
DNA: TGCAGTGCTAGCCGCACAGGAAGGGGGGAAGGCTACACCTTC

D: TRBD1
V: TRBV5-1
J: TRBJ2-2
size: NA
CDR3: CASSSHVPGQPRRELFF
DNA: TGCGCCAGCAGCTCACACGTTCCGGGACAGCCTAGGAGGGAGCTGTTTTTT

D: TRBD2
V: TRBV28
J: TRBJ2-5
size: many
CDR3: CASTPGGMVETQYF
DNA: TGTGCCAGCACCCCCGGGGGGATGGTGGAGACCCAGTACTTC

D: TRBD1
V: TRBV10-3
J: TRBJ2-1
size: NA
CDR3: CAISEAQGARNEQFF
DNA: TGTGCCATCAGTGAGGCCCAGGGGGCCAGGAATGAGCAGTTCTTC

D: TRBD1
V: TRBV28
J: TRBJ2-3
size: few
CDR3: CASSFFGTGVTDTQYF
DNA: TGTGCCAGCAGTTTCTTCGGGACAGGAGTGACAGATACGCAGTATTTT

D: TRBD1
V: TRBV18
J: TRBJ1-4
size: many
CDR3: CASSQGQGGEKLFF
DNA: TGTGCCAGCTCCCAGGGACAGGGCGGTGAAAAACTGTTTTTT

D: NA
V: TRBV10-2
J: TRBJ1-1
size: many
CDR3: CASSDNRGAFF
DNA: TGCGCCAGCAGTGACAATCGAGGGGCTTTCTTT

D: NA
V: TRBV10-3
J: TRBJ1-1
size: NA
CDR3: CAISESTQQIF
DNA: TGTGCCATCAGTGAGTCAACACAGCAGATCTTT

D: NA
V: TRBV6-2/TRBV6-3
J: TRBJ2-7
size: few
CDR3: CASSFGHSRAYEQYF
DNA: TGTGCCAGCAGCTTTGGACACAGTAGAGCCTACGAGCAGTACTTC

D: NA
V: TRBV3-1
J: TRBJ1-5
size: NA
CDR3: CASSQPGNNQPQHF
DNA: TGTGCCAGCAGCCAACCCGGTAATAATCAGCCCCAGCATTTT

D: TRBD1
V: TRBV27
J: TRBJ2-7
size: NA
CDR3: CASSLSGQGARNEQCF
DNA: TGTGCCAGCAGTTTATCCGGCCAGGGGGCTAGGAACGAGCAGTGCTTC

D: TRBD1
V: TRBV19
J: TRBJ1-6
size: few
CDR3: CASSIRRDRGDSPLHF
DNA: TGTGCCAGTAGTATACGCCGGGACAGAGGAGATTCACCCCTCCACTTT

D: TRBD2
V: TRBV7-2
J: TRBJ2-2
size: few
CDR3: CASNFPSSGRTGELFF
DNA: TGTGCCAGCAATTTCCCCTCTAGCGGGAGAACCGGGGAGCTGTTTTTT

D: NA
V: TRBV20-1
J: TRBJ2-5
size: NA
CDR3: CSAWDGQETQYF
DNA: TGCAGTGCATGGGATGGGCAAGAGACCCAGTACTTC

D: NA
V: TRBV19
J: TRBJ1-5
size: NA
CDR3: CASMENFGPQHF
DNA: TGTGCAAGTATGGAGAATTTCGGGCCCCAGCATTTT

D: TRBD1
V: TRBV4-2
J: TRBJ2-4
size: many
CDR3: CASSQEDRGNIQYF
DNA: TGTGCCAGCAGCCAAGAGGACAGGGGGAACATTCAGTACTTC

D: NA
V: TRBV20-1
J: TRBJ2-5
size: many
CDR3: CSARDEVRVQETQYF
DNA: TGCAGTGCTAGAGATGAGGTCCGAGTTCAAGAGACCCAGTACTTC

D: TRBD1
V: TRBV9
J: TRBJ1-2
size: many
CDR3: CASSAPGQGADYGYTF
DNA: TGTGCCAGCAGCGCCCCGGGACAGGGGGCGGACTATGGCTACACCTTC